Sequencing of this T cell receptor beta chain was carried out in a study of cytotoxic CD8 clonotypes in ibrutinib-treated CLL. As concerns this clone: Its antigen is as yet unknown.

Whole-study findings and limits: Under therapy, public clonotypes either contracted or stayed stable, and they were uncommon.

With sequencing, the targeted depth ranged from 1 in 200,000 to 1 in 1 million T cells. Some clones are missing from TCRdb's copy, which holds only in-frame ones; the method was immunoSEQ multiplex PCR. The data hold fewer than 300,000 clones, with about 72% observed a single time. The receptor's source is a human donor with chronic lymphocytic leukemia. Here the sequenced sample was PBMCs, taken at disease progression, from a patient treated with ibrutinib.

CDR3 DNA sequence: TGTGCCAGCAGAGACGGGGGAAGATACGAGCAGTACTTC. Its translation is CASRDGGRYEQYF. The chain is built from TRBV2 and TRBJ2-7, with D perhaps matching TRBD2 (6 bases). The CDR3 is 13 amino acids. With 6 bases removed from V and 4 bases from J, the gap between germline ends came to 13 bases. The V gene's germline CDR1 is SNHLY and CDR2 FYNNEI.